The 8 T cell receptor beta chains below were found in one sample sequenced in a study of CD4+ T cells in melanoma. Libraries were prepared by immunoSEQ multiplex PCR; TCRdb keeps only in-frame clonotypes and omits some of them. The table has approximately 110,000 clones, approximately 90% seen once. What was sequenced was peripheral blood. All receptors derive from a human donor with melanoma.

V is TRBV6-5 and J is TRBJ2-7, with TRBD2 as a possible D gene (5 bases). Germline CDR1 and CDR2: MNHEY and SVGAGI. The CDR3 consists of 15 residues. The V gene lost 4 bases and the J gene lost 4 bases, with 17 bases spanning the gap. The CDR3 here is CASSFSEGGYYEQYF. CDR3 nucleotide sequence: TGTGCCAGCAGTTTTTCCGAGGGTGGATATTACGAGCAGTACTTC.

The J gene is TRBJ2-3, the V gene TRBV19, with TRBD2 matching over 12 bases. There are 16 residues in the CDR3. V trimming: 2 bases; J trimming: 6 bases; junction bases outside the gene matches: 6. From germline, CDR1 is LNHDA and CDR2 SQIVND (reference sequence). The CDR3, as DNA: TGTGCCAGTAGTATATCTCGACTAGCGGGGGACGATACGCAGTATTTT. Translated: CASSISRLAGDDTQYF.

J is TRBJ2-7 and V is TRBV28, with D possibly being TRBD1 (6 bases). V dropped 1 base and J dropped 2 bases, with 12 bases sitting between them. Germline V gives CDR1 MDHEN, CDR2 SYDVKM. CDR3 length: 15 amino acids. CDR3 loop: CASSLSKTGTYEQYF. The CDR3 coding sequence is TGTGCCAGCAGTTTATCGAAGACAGGTACCTACGAGCAGTACTTC.

This clone has more than one count but fewer than ten. CDR3 in DNA: TGTGCCAGCAGCCAAACGTCGACGGGGGGAGCTTTCTTT. It specifies CASSQTSTGGAFF. This chain connects TRBV14 to TRBJ1-1; TRBD1 is a possible D gene (5 bases). This CDR3 has 13 amino acids. The V gene's germline CDR1 is SGHDN and CDR2 FVKESK. V was pared by 2 bases and J by 10 bases, with 14 bases between.

The gene calls are TRBV7-6 and TRBJ2-7; D gene unclear. CDR1 and CDR2 from the germline V gene are SGHVS and FNYEAQ. This CDR3 comprises 15 residues. With 1 base removed from V and 2 bases from J, the gap between germline ends came to 12 bases. The CDR3 is CASSLGLGSAYEQYF. CDR3 sequence (DNA): TGTGCCAGCAGCTTAGGCTTAGGCAGCGCCTACGAGCAGTACTTC.

V and J are TRBV5-1 and TRBJ1-4; D possibly corresponds to TRBD1 (6 bases). Between the trimmed V and J ends, which lost 3 bases and 5 bases, there was a span of 14 bases. There are 15 residues in the CDR3. CDR1 is SGHRS and CDR2 is YFSETQ in the germline V gene. The CDR3 DNA sequence: TGCGCCAGCAGCTCTACAGGGTCGGAGAATGAAAAACTGTTTTTT. Encoded protein: CASSSTGSENEKLFF. Drawing the rest from reference TRBV5-1 and TRBJ1-4, the complete variable domain is KAGVTQTPRYLIKTRGQQVTLSCSPISGHRSVSWYQQTPGQGLQFLFEYFSETQRNKGNFPGRFSGRQFSNSRSEMNVSTLELGDSALYLCASSSTGSENEKLFFGSGTQLSVL.

This clone was found a few times. The CDR3 DNA reads as TGTGCCAGCAGTAGACAGATGGCTGAAGCTTTCTTT. Its protein product is CASSRQMAEAFF. The chain carries TRBV6-1 and TRBJ1-1; D is possibly TRBD1 (5 bases). V was clipped by 5 bases and J by 6 bases, with 10 bases between them. Germline CDR1 reads MNHNS; CDR2 reads SASEGT. The CDR3 spans 12 residues.

The chain carries TRBV7-9 and TRBJ2-2, with D unresolved. CDR1 is SEHNR, CDR2 FQNEAQ, per germline (reference sequence). The V end was cut by 7 bases, the J end by 1 base, with 16 bases between. CDR3 length: 16 residues. CDR3 sequence reads: CASNTRLHENTGELFF. In nucleotides, the CDR3 is TGTGCCAGCAACACGCGTCTTCACGAGAACACCGGGGAGCTGTTTTTT.